The 28 T cell receptor beta chains listed next were all sequenced from one sample in a study of T cells after yellow fever vaccination. Each CDR3 protein is one row after TCRdb ran MiXCR on the 5' RACE reads. The data contain 250,000 or so distinct CDR3 sequences, roughly 4% of them singletons. Material: PBMCs, obtained 15 days after the yellow fever booster vaccination. These receptors were collected from a man aged 18-30 years who received the YFV17D yellow fever vaccine.

With respect to this clonotype: A much larger clone differs from this one at a single base, so this may be a read error. The rearrangement links TRBV6-6 to TRBJ1-5; D is unresolved. The CDR3 extends over 17 amino acids. Germline loops: CDR1 MNHNY, CDR2 SVGAGI (reference sequence). Here the CDR3 DNA reads TGTGCCAGCAGTTACCCCCAAGGTGTGAGGAGCAATCAGCCCCTGCATTTT. It is translated as CASSYPQGVRSNQPLHF.

The table lists this clonotype with many counts. The chain joins TRBV12-3 or TRBV12-4 to TRBJ1-1, with D unclear. The CDR3 covers 14 residues. V shed 3 bases and J shed 3 bases, with 11 bases lying between them. The CDR3 here is CASSFGIGYTEAFF. The CDR3 nucleotides read TGTGCCAGCAGTTTCGGAATCGGGTACACTGAAGCTTTCTTT.

This clonotype appeared many times. V and J are TRBV5-1 and TRBJ2-3; TRBD2 matches at 13 bases. The CDR3 length is 17 residues. Germline V gives CDR1 SGHRS, CDR2 YFSETQ. Trimming removed 2 bases from V and 2 bases from J; junction bases left unmatched: 5. CDR3 nucleotides: TGCGCCAGCAGCTTCCGGACTAGCGGGGGCAACACAGATACGCAGTATTTT. Its translation: CASSFRTSGGNTDTQYF.

With respect to this clonotype: One base away lies a much larger clone, so this may be a sequencing read error. The rearrangement joins TRBV29-1 to TRBJ2-4; 7 bases map to TRBD1. CDR3 length: 13 amino acids. Germline V gives CDR1 SQVTM, CDR2 ANQGSEA. The CDR3 loop is CSVGQGAKNVQYF. The CDR3 DNA is TGCAGCGTTGGACAGGGAGCCAAAAACGTTCAGTACTTC.

This clonotype was counted ten times or more. The rearrangement joins TRBV5-1 to TRBJ2-1; D remains ambiguous. V was clipped by 0 bases and J by 3 bases, with 10 bases between them. This CDR3 has 15 amino acids. Germline CDR1 reads SGHRS; CDR2 reads YFSETQ. CDR3 amino acids: CASSLVGFYYNEQFF. CDR3 in DNA: TGCGCCAGCAGCTTGGTGGGGTTCTACTACAATGAGCAGTTCTTC.

In this sample, this clonotype turned up many times. V usage is TRBV7-3 and J usage is TRBJ2-1; possibly TRBD1 for D (5 bases). V lost 6 bases and J 5 bases, leaving 14 bases between the germline ends. This CDR3 is 14 amino acids long. The germline V gene encodes CDR1 SGHTA and CDR2 FQGTGA. CDR3 region: CASSLILGHNEQFF. The CDR3 nucleotides are TGTGCCAGCAGTCTAATTCTGGGGCACAATGAGCAGTTCTTC.

Many counts were recorded for this clonotype. This sequence joins TRBV7-2 and TRBJ1-4; D is unresolved. The CDR3 is 15 residues long. Per the germline V gene, CDR1 is SGHTA and CDR2 is FQGNSA. V was cut by 1 base and J by 5 bases, with 11 bases left in between. CDR3 loop: CASSLGGRRNEKLFF. In DNA form, the CDR3 reads TGTGCCAGCAGCTTAGGCGGGAGGAGGAATGAAAAACTGTTTTTT.

In this sample, this clonotype turned up many times. Here the CDR3 reads CASTPAPLASYNEQFF. In DNA form, the CDR3 reads TGTGCCAGCACCCCAGCCCCACTAGCCTCCTACAATGAGCAGTTCTTC. The chain combines TRBV12-3 or TRBV12-4 with TRBJ2-1; D perhaps matches TRBD2 (6 bases). V gave up 7 bases and J gave up 0 bases, with 16 bases separating them. CDR3 length: 16 amino acids.

This clonotype appeared many times. The chain carries TRBV7-2 and TRBJ2-5; tentative D call: TRBD1 (5 bases). This CDR3 contains 17 residues. Germline loops: CDR1 SGHTA, CDR2 FQGNSA. The ends were cut back, 4 bases at V and 0 bases at J, with 18 bases in the middle. The CDR3 region is CASSSKGRLTNQETQYF. CDR3 nucleotide sequence: TGTGCCAGCAGCTCCAAGGGGCGCCTGACAAACCAAGAGACCCAGTACTTC.

This clonotype has at least ten counts. The V and J genes are TRBV5-1 and TRBJ2-5; D gene unclear. The CDR3 spans 14 residues. V shed 3 bases and J shed 1 base, with 10 bases lying between them. Germline CDR1 reads SGHRS; CDR2 reads YFSETQ. The CDR3 reads CASSYPSTQETQYF. CDR3 in DNA: TGCGCCAGCAGCTACCCTTCTACCCAAGAGACCCAGTACTTC.

This clonotype was recorded many times. This chain connects TRBV5-5 to TRBJ2-7; D is unresolved. V was shortened by 4 bases and J by 0 bases, with 8 bases between the two germline ends. This CDR3 region has 13 residues. Germline CDR1 SGHKS, CDR2 YYEKEE (reference sequence). CDR3 sequence reads: CASSPGPSYEQYF. CDR3 nucleotide sequence: TGTGCCAGCAGCCCTGGGCCCTCCTACGAGCAGTACTTC.

This clonotype was detected ten times or more. J is TRBJ2-2 and V is TRBV5-4; possible D gene TRBD1, 6 bases. In germline, CDR1 is SGHNT, CDR2 YYREEE (reference sequence). Trimming pared 5 bases from V and 4 bases from J, leaving 18 bases between. CDR3 length: 16 amino acids. CDR3 residues: CASSRTGSGITGELFF. The CDR3 DNA sequence: TGTGCCAGCAGTCGTACAGGGTCGGGAATCACCGGGGAGCTGTTTTTT.

This clonotype has a count of ten or more. This sequence joins TRBV7-8 and TRBJ1-1; a weak D match, TRBD1 (5 bases). V was cut by 5 bases and J by 4 bases, with 14 bases left in between. CDR3 length: 14 amino acids. The V gene's germline CDR1 is SGHVS and CDR2 FQNEAQ. This chain's CDR3 is CASSLSRVGTEAFF. The CDR3 DNA reads as TGTGCCAGCAGCCTATCCAGGGTCGGCACTGAAGCTTTCTTT.

The table lists this clonotype with many counts. CDR3 nucleotides: TGTGCCAGCAGTTACTCTCGGGGGGCTGCGGGGGAGCTGTTTTTT. Protein: CASSYSRGAAGELFF. This chain uses TRBV6-5 with TRBJ2-2, with D maybe TRBD2 (7 bases). Per germline, CDR1 MNHEY and CDR2 SVGAGI. Trimming removed 0 bases from V and 8 bases from J, with 13 bases in between. The CDR3 has 15 amino acids.

This clonotype was seen repeatedly, ten times or more. The chain is built from TRBV5-1 and TRBJ2-2, with TRBD2 identical over 10 bases. The CDR3 has 15 residues. The V and J ends lost 5 bases and 6 bases, in that order; junction bases with no gene match: 7. Germline V CDR1 and CDR2: SGHRS, YFSETQ. The CDR3 reads CASRSPGTSAGELFF. DNA of the CDR3: TGCGCCAGCAGATCCCCCGGGACTAGCGCCGGGGAGCTGTTTTTT.

This clonotype came up many times. The rearrangement uses TRBV12-3 or TRBV12-4 and TRBJ1-6; TRBD1 is a possible D gene (5 bases). V lost 2 bases and J lost 5, with 10 bases in between. The CDR3 is 15 amino acids. The CDR3 sequence: CASSLKGPNNSPLHF. In nucleotides, the CDR3 is TGTGCCAGCAGTTTAAAGGGACCGAATAATTCACCCCTCCACTTT.

This clonotype was seen ten or more times. The chain carries TRBV6-5 and TRBJ2-1; D gene uncertain. This CDR3 contains 20 residues. Germline CDR1 and CDR2: MNHEY and SVGAGI. Trimming pared 0 bases from V and 0 bases from J, leaving 21 bases between. The CDR3 spells CASSYSSSAIGRSSYNEQFF. The CDR3, as DNA: TGTGCCAGCAGTTACTCATCCAGTGCTATTGGTAGGAGCTCCTACAATGAGCAGTTCTTC.

The table lists this clonotype with many counts. This chain joins TRBV10-3 and TRBJ1-1; D gene ambiguous. Trimming shortened V by 2 bases and J by 5 bases, and 9 bases separated the two germline ends. CDR3 size: 13 residues. The germline gives CDR1 ENHRY, CDR2 SYGVKD. CDR3 sequence reads: CAISEMVGTEAFF. The CDR3 DNA follows: TGTGCCATCAGTGAGATGGTAGGGACTGAAGCTTTCTTT.

This clonotype was picked up many times. This chain links TRBV24-1 with TRBJ1-1; TRBD1 aligns across 7 bases. The CDR3 runs 13 residues. Germline V lookup: CDR1 KGHDR, CDR2 SFDVKD. The junction had 6 bases not matched to a gene; V was cut back by 7 bases and J by 5 bases. In DNA form, the CDR3 reads TGTGCCACCAGAGGTGCAGGGGGAACTGAAGCTTTCTTT. It is translated as CATRGAGGTEAFF.

This clonotype appeared a few times. This CDR3 is CSARSYFLRGRMDTEAFF. CDR3 DNA sequence: TGCAGTGCTAGATCCTATTTTCTAAGGGGTAGGATGGACACTGAAGCTTTCTTT. The chain employs TRBV20-1 and TRBJ1-1; a weak D match, TRBD1 (5 bases). The CDR3 is 18 residues long. Germline V gene sequence: CDR1 DFQATT, CDR2 SNEGSKA (reference sequence). Trimming took off 2 bases at V and 3 bases at J, with 25 bases between the two ends.

This clonotype was seen at least ten times. The chain combines TRBV5-1 with TRBJ1-1, with D possibly being TRBD1 (5 bases). The germline gives CDR1 SGHRS, CDR2 YFSETQ. This CDR3 comprises 18 residues. V was cut by 2 bases and J by 1 base, with 21 bases left in between. CDR3 protein: CASSLHPIRDLGNTEAFF. The DNA of the CDR3 is TGCGCCAGCAGCTTACACCCCATCCGGGACCTTGGGAACACTGAAGCTTTCTTT.

This clonotype was seen at least ten times. The gene calls are TRBV20-1 and TRBJ2-1, with D possibly TRBD1 on 5 matching bases. The germline CDR1 and CDR2 sequences are DFQATT and SNEGSKA (reference sequence). CDR3 length: 15 residues. Trimming left V 6 bases short and J 0 bases short, with 15 bases between. The chain's CDR3 is CSALSRQYSYNEQFF. Written as DNA, the CDR3 is TGCAGTGCCCTATCGCGACAGTACTCCTACAATGAGCAGTTCTTC.

This clonotype was counted only a few times. This CDR3 reads CASRGLGAKNIQYF. CDR3 DNA: TGTGCCAGTAGGGGTTTGGGCGCCAAAAACATTCAGTACTTC. The J gene is TRBJ2-4, the V gene TRBV19, with D uncertain. The CDR3 runs 14 residues. CDR1 is LNHDA, CDR2 SQIVND, per germline (reference sequence). Trimming shortened V by 6 bases and J by 1 base, and 10 bases separated the two germline ends.

This clonotype was recorded at least ten times. V gene TRBV20-1 combines with J gene TRBJ2-5, with 7 positions matching TRBD2. From germline, CDR1 is DFQATT and CDR2 SNEGSKA (reference sequence). The CDR3 extends over 13 amino acids. V lost 3 bases to trimming and J lost 0 bases; unmatched junction nucleotides: 1. The CDR3 spells CSASGGNQETQYF. CDR3 coding DNA: TGCAGTGCTAGCGGGGGGAACCAAGAGACCCAGTACTTC.

Ten or more counts support this clonotype. This CDR3 is CASSYSGRTRETQYF. Written as DNA, the CDR3 is TGTGCCAGCAGTTACTCCGGAAGGACCCGAGAGACCCAGTACTTC. The J gene is TRBJ2-5, the V gene TRBV6-5; D ambiguous. CDR3 length: 15 amino acids. Germline CDR1 and CDR2: MNHEY and SVGAGI. The V end lost 0 bases, the J end lost 4 bases, and 12 bases lay between the germline ends.

This clonotype showed up many times. The chain has TRBV7-9 and TRBJ2-6; a possible D gene is TRBD2 (6 bases). CDR3 size: 17 residues. In germline, CDR1 is SEHNR, CDR2 FQNEAQ (reference sequence). V lost 5 bases and J 2 bases, leaving 16 bases between the germline ends. CDR3 loop: CASSPPWRAAGANVLTF. As DNA, the CDR3 is TGTGCCAGCAGCCCTCCGTGGAGGGCGGCTGGGGCCAACGTCCTGACTTTC.

This clonotype has just a few counts. The rearrangement joins TRBV20-1 to TRBJ1-5, with a tentative D call TRBD1 (5 bases). V lost 3 bases and J lost 4, with 10 bases in between. Germline V gene lookup returns CDR1 DFQATT and CDR2 SNEGSKA (reference sequence). This CDR3 contains 13 residues. The CDR3 region is CSASRGWNQPQHF. The CDR3 DNA is TGCAGTGCTAGTAGGGGTTGGAATCAGCCCCAGCATTTT.

This clonotype was observed at least ten times. The rearrangement links TRBV7-9 to TRBJ2-3, with 9 bases that match TRBD1. The CDR3 runs 12 residues. In germline, CDR1 is SEHNR, CDR2 FQNEAQ (reference sequence). Trimming took 11 bases from V and 3 from J; bases not matched to a gene: 3. The CDR3 DNA sequence: TGTGCCGCCGGACAGGGGACAGATACGCAGTATTTT. Its protein is CAAGQGTDTQYF.